The clone carrying this TCR beta chain was picked up a small number of times. What it binds is unknown. The sample belongs to a study of identical twins. Broader study findings: Cross-sectional statistical analysis, not tracking of the same donors, underpinned the conclusions. The study found excess low generation probability among twin-shared out-of-frame alpha sequences.

This CDR3 has 15 residues. V gave up 0 bases and J gave up 3 bases, with 10 bases separating them. Germline values: CDR1 SGHDN, CDR2 FVKESK. TCRdb itself ran the 5' RACE reads through MiXCR, one entry per CDR3 protein. This sample yields hundreds of thousands of distinct CDR3 sequences, of which roughly 6% are seen a single time; roughly 2% belongs to the top ten. This chain uses TRBV14 with TRBJ2-3; no clear D gene. The sequenced sample consisted of naive T cells sorted from blood. The origin of this receptor is a man younger than 35 in good health. The CDR3 reads CASSQELGRTDTQYF. CDR3 nucleotide sequence: TGTGCCAGCAGCCAAGAACTCGGGCGGACAGATACGCAGTATTTT.